Below, 5 T cell receptor beta chains from the same sample are listed, as sequenced in a study of blood T cell repertoires in COVID-19. The assay was immunoSEQ multiplex PCR, and TCRdb's table has in-frame clones only and misses some. The sample holds some 89,000 clones, 81% seen once. The sequenced material came from peripheral blood. These receptors were taken from a man aged 55 to 70 with acute or convalescent COVID-19.

The V and J genes are TRBV4-1 and TRBJ1-5, with a possible D match to TRBD1 (5 bases). Germline CDR1 and CDR2: MGHRA and YSYEKL. The CDR3 spans 17 residues. V lost 1 base and J lost 2, with 15 bases in between. The CDR3 coding sequence is TGCGCCAGCAGCCAAGGTTCAGGGCAAGGGGGCAATCAGCCCCAGCATTTT. It codes for CASSQGSGQGGNQPQHF.

This clone was seen a single time. J is TRBJ2-2 and V is TRBV27; 8 bases map to TRBD1. The V and J ends lost 7 bases and 4 bases, in that order; junction bases with no gene match: 5. The CDR3 has 14 amino acids. Germline V gene data show CDR1 as MNHEY and CDR2 as SMNVEV (reference sequence). Here the CDR3 reads CASIRTGGTGELFF. The CDR3 region has the DNA TGTGCCAGCATACGAACAGGGGGCACCGGGGAGCTGTTTTTT.

The chain couples TRBV25-1 to TRBJ2-6; possibly TRBD1 for D (6 bases). CDR3 length equals 16 residues. Germline CDR1 and CDR2: MGHDK and SYGVNS. Trimming took 1 base from V and 4 from J, leaving 11 bases between them. This chain's CDR3 is CASSESGTKGANVLTF. CDR3 nucleotides: TGTGCCAGCAGTGAATCCGGGACAAAAGGGGCCAACGTCCTGACTTTC.

The J gene is TRBJ1-2, the V gene TRBV19; D is uncertain. V was pared by 7 bases and J by 4 bases, with 10 bases between. The CDR3 covers 12 residues. Per germline, CDR1 LNHDA and CDR2 SQIVND (reference sequence). In nucleotides, the CDR3 is TGTGCCAGTATTGGGCCGAGCTATGGCTACACCTTC. Amino acids: CASIGPSYGYTF.

The chain carries TRBV4-1 and TRBJ1-5; 11 bases fit TRBD1. The CDR3 spans 16 residues. With V trimmed by 3 bases and J by 4 bases, 5 bases remained unmatched. Germline V gene lookup returns CDR1 MGHRA and CDR2 YSYEKL. DNA for the CDR3: TGCGCCAGCAGCCATCTCGGACAGGGGGCTAATCAGCCCCAGCATTTT. Translation: CASSHLGQGANQPQHF.